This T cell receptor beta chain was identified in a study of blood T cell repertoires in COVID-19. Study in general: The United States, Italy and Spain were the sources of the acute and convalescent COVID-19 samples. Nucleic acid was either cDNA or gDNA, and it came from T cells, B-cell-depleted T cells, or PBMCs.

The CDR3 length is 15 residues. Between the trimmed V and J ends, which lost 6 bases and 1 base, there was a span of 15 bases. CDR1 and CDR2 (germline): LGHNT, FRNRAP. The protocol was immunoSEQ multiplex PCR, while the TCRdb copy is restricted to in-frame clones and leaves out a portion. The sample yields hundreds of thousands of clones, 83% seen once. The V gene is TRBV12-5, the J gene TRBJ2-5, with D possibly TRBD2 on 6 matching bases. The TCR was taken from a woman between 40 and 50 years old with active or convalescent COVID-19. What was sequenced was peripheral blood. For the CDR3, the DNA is TGTGCTAGTGGCCCGTCCCTGGGGGGCCAAGAGACCCAGTACTTC. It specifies CASGPSLGGQETQYF.